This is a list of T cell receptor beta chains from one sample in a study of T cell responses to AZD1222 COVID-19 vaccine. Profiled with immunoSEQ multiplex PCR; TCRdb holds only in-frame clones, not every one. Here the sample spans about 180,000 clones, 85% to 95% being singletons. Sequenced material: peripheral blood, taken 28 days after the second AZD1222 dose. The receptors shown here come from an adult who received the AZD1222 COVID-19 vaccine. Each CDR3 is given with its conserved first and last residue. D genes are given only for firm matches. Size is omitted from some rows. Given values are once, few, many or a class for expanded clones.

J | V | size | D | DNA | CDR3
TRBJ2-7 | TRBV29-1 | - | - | TGCAGCGTTGTGAGAGGGGGGTCCTACGAGCAGTACTTC | CSVVRGGSYEQYF
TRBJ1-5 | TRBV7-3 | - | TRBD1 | TGTGCCAGCCCCCATGAGGGGACAGGGGGACTTAGCAATCAGCCCCAGCATTTT | CASPHEGTGGLSNQPQHF
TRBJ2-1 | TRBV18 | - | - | TGTGCCAGCTCACCTAGTTCGGAAACCTACAATGAGCAGTTCTTC | CASSPSSETYNEQFF
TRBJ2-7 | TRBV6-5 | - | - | TGTGCCAGCAGTCCCTACTACGAGCAGTACTTC | CASSPYYEQYF
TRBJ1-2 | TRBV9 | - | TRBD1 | TGTGCCAGCAGCGTAGAGACAGGGCCATTCTATGGCTACACCTTC | CASSVETGPFYGYTF
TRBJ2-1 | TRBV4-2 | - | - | TGTGCCAGCAGCCAGGGGGGCAGGGATGAGCAGTTCTTC | CASSQGGRDEQFF
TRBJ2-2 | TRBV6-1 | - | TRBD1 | TGTGCCAGCAGTGATAGGGGGCTGAACACCGGGGAGCTGTTTTTT | CASSDRGLNTGELFF
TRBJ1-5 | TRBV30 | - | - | TGTGCCTGGAGTGTACCCCCCAATCAGCCCCAGCATTTT | CAWSVPPNQPQHF
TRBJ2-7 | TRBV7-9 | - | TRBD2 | TGTGCCAGCAGCTTTACTAGCGGGAGCCCCGCCTACGAGCAGTACTTC | CASSFTSGSPAYEQYF
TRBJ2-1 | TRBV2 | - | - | TGTGCCAGCAGTGTACTGGGTGAGCAGTTCTTC | CASSVLGEQFF
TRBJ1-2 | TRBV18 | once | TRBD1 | TGTGCCAGCTCACCACCCGGGACAGGGCCCCTGCTTTTTTATGGCTACACCTTC | CASSPPGTGPLLFYGYTF
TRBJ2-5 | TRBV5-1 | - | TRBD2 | TGCGCCAGCAGCGGGTCTAGCGGGGGGGATCAACAAGAGACCCAGTACTTC | CASSGSSGGDQQETQYF
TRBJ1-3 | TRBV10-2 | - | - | TGCGCCAGCAGTGGGCAGGGAAACACCATATATTTT | CASSGQGNTIYF
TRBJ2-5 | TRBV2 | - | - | TGTGCCAGCAGGGACCCTATAGAGACCCAGTACTTC | CASRDPIETQYF
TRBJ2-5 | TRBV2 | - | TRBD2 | TGTGCCAGCAGGCAATCGGGACTAGGAGAGACCCAGTACTTC | CASRQSGLGETQYF
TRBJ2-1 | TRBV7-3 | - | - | TGTGCCAGCAGCTTAGGGCAGGGCAGTAACAATGAGCAGTTCTTC | CASSLGQGSNNEQFF
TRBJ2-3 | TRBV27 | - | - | TGTGCCAGCAGTTTAAGCACGGGCACAGATACGCAGTATTTT | CASSLSTGTDTQYF
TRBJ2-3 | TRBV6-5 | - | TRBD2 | TGTGCCAGCACCGGGACTAGCGTAAATACGCAGTATTTT | CASTGTSVNTQYF
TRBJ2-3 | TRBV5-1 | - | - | TGCGCCAGCAGCTTGTTCTCCTCGTCTGGCACAGATACGCAGTATTTT | CASSLFSSSGTDTQYF
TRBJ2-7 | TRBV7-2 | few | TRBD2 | TGTGCCAGCAGTTGGGGACTAGCGGGATACGAGCAGTACTTC | CASSWGLAGYEQYF
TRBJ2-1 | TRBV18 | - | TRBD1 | TGTGCCAGCTCACCTAACTCCGGGACAGGGAACTACAATGAGCAGTTCTTC | CASSPNSGTGNYNEQFF
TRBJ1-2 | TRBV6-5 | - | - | TGTGCCAGCAGTAGAGGACAGCTTAACTATGGCTACACCTTC | CASSRGQLNYGYTF
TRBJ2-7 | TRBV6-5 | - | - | TGTGCCACCAAGGGGGACACGTACGAGCAGTACTTC | CATKGDTYEQYF
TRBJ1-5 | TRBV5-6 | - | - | TGTGCCAGCAGCTTCTCATTTCGGAAGAATCAGCCCCAGCATTTT | CASSFSFRKNQPQHF
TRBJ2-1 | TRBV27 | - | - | TGTGCCAGCAGTTTACGAGGGTATGAGCAGTTCTTC | CASSLRGYEQFF
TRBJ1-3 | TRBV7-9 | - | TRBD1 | TGTGCCAGCAGCTACACCAGGGGGACGAACACCATATATTTT | CASSYTRGTNTIYF
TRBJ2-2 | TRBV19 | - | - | TGTGCCAGTAGTACAAACCCCGGGCCTCTCACCGGGGAGCTGTTTTTT | CASSTNPGPLTGELFF
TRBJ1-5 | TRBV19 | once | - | TGTGCCAGTAGTATAGATTCCAGGGTGGTCGGGCAGCCCCAGCATTTT | CASSIDSRVVGQPQHF
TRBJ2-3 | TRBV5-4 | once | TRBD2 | TGTGCCAGCAACCCCGGGGGGGGTCGGGGCACAGATACGCAGTATTTT | CASNPGGGRGTDTQYF
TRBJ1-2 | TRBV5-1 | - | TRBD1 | TGCGCCAGCAGCTCAGGACAGGGGGCTATCTATGGCTACACCTTC | CASSSGQGAIYGYTF
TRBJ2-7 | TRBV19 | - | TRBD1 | TGTGCCAGTAGTAGGACAGGGGTCCACGAGCAGTACTTC | CASSRTGVHEQYF
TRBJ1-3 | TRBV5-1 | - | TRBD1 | TGCGCCAGCAGCAACACAGGGGACGGAAACACCATATATTTT | CASSNTGDGNTIYF
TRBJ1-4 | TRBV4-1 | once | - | TGCGCCAGCAGCCAAGAGGGAGGTCGCGAAAAACTGTTTTTT | CASSQEGGREKLFF
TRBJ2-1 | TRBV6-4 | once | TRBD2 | TGTGCCAGCAGTGACTCGCGGGCTAGCGGGGGTAATGAGCAGTTCTTC | CASSDSRASGGNEQFF
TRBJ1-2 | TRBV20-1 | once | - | TGCAGTGCTAGTGTGCGTGGGGGCTACACCTTC | CSASVRGGYTF
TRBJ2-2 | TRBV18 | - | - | TGTGCCAGCTCACCACTAGGCACCGGGGAGCTGTTTTTT | CASSPLGTGELFF
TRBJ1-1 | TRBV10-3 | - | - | TGTGCCATCAGCCGAGAGGGGACTGAAGCTTTCTTT | CAISREGTEAFF
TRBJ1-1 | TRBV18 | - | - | TGTGCCAGCTCACCAGGCGGGCCCCAAGTTTCTGAAGCTTTCTTT | CASSPGGPQVSEAFF
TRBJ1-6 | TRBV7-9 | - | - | TGTGCCAGCAGCTTAGCAATCGGTATCGGTTCACCCCTCCACTTT | CASSLAIGIGSPLHF
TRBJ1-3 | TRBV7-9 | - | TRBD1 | TGTGCCAGCAGCTCGCGGACAGGGCCAGGAAACACCATATATTTT | CASSSRTGPGNTIYF
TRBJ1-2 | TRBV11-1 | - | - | TGTGCCAGCAGCTTCAGTTCGGGGGCCACAAGCTATGGCTACACCTTC | CASSFSSGATSYGYTF
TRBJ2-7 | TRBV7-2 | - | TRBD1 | TGTGCCAGCAGCAAACGGACAGGGCCCTCAGCGCAGTACTTC | CASSKRTGPSAQYF
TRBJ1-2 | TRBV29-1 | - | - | TGCAGCGTTGTCTTTAATAACTATGGCTACACCTTC | CSVVFNNYGYTF
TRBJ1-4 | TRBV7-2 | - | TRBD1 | TGTGCCAGCAGTGGACAGGGGGCGACGTATGAAAAACTGTTTTTT | CASSGQGATYEKLFF
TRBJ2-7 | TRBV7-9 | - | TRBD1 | TGTGCCAGCAGCCGGGACAGGTCTAGCTACGAGCAGTACTTC | CASSRDRSSYEQYF
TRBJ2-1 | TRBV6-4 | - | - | TGTGCCAGCAGTGACTCGACCCGCGGGTCTGCGTACCTGTTCTTC | CASSDSTRGSAYLFF
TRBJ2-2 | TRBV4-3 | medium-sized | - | TGCGCCAGCAGCCAAGGTGTAGGGGAGCCCGGGGAGCTGTTTTTT | CASSQGVGEPGELFF
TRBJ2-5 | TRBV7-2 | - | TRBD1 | TGTGCCAGCAGCTTAGCGACAGGGCAGCAGACCCAGTACTTC | CASSLATGQQTQYF
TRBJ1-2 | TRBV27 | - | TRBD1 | TGTGCCAGCAGAGACAGGGGTAACTATGGCTACACCTTC | CASRDRGNYGYTF
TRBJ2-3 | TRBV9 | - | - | TGTGCCAGCAGCGTAGGGGGGGGCACGCAGTATTTT | CASSVGGGTQYF
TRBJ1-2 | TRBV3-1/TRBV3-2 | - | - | TGTGCCAGCAGCCAAGGGGGGTGGGCAGCCTATGGCTACACCTTC | CASSQGGWAAYGYTF